The clone carrying this TCR beta chain was seen a handful of times. Its antigen is as yet unknown. Germline CDR1 and CDR2: WSHSY and SAAADI. The V gene lost 8 bases and the J gene lost 3 bases, with 14 bases spanning the gap. The CDR3 covers 14 residues. This specimen comes from a study of identical twins. Points from the study as a whole: Reduced insertions were recorded for abundant cord blood beta clonotypes, with no such pattern in memory repertoires. Out-of-frame beta sequences exhibited a weaker degree of excess twin sharing.

Healthy Caucasians, and only they, were the donors. It was template switching that added a universal primer site, and there were unique molecular identifiers on the cDNA. MiXCR, run by TCRdb on the 5' RACE reads, gives a single entry per CDR3 protein. This table holds about 530,000 distinct CDR3 sequences, approximately 16% found once. These same data were also listed under a study on yellow fever vaccine responses in identical twins.

V gene TRBV10-2 combines with J gene TRBJ2-1, with D possibly TRBD2 on 5 matching bases. The source is a young woman in good health. The specimen sequenced was CD4+ T cells sorted from blood. The CDR3 loop reads CASGVLRDYNEQFF. CDR3 bases: TGCGCCAGCGGGGTCCTCCGGGACTACAATGAGCAGTTCTTC.